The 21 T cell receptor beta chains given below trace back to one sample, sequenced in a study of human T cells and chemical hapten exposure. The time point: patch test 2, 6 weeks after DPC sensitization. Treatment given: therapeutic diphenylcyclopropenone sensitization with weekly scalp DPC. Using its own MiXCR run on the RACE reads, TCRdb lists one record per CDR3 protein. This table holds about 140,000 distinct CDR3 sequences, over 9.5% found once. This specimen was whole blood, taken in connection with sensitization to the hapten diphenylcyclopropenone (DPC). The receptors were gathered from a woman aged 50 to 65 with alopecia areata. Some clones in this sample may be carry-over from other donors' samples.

The CDR3: CSAKSGSTSYNEQFF. DNA for the CDR3: TGCAGTGCAAAGAGCGGGAGTACCTCCTACAATGAGCAGTTCTTC. This rearrangement joins TRBV20-1 to TRBJ2-1; the match to TRBD2 covers 8 bases. Germline CDR1 and CDR2: DFQATT and SNEGSKA (reference sequence). CDR3 length: 15 amino acids. The junction had 7 bases not matched to a gene; V was cut back by 6 bases and J by 0 bases.

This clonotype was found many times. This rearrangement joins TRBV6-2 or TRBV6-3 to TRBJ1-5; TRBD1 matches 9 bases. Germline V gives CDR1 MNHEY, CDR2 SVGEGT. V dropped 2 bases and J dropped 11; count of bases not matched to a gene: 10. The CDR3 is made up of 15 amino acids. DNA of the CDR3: TGTGCCAGCAGTTACCCCTCCGGGACAGGGAAATCCCAGCATTTT. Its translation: CASSYPSGTGKSQHF.

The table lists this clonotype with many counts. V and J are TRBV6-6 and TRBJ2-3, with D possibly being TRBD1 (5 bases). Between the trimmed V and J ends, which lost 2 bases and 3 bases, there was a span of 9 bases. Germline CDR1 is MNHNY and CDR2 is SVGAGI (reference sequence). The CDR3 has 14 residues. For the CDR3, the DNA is TGTGCCAGCAGTTACGGGCAGGGTACAGATACGCAGTATTTT. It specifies CASSYGQGTDTQYF.

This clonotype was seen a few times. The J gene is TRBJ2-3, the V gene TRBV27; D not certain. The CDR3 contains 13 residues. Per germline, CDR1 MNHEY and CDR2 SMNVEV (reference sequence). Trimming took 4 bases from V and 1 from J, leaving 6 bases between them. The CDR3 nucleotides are TGTGCCAGCAGTTCATGGGGCACAGATACGCAGTATTTT. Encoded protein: CASSSWGTDTQYF.

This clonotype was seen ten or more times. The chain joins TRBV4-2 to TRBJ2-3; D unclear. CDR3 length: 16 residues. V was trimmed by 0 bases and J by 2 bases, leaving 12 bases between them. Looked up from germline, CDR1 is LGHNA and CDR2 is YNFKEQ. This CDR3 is CASSQESGTYTDTQYF. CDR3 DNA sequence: TGTGCCAGCAGCCAAGAGTCGGGCACGTACACAGATACGCAGTATTTT.

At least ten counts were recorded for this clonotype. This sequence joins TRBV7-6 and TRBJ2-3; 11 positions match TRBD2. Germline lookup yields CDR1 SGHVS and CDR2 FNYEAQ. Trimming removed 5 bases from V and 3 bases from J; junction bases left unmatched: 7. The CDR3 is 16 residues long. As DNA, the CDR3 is TGTGCCAGCAGCGCCCTACTAGCGGGAGATACAGATACGCAGTATTTT. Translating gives CASSALLAGDTDTQYF.

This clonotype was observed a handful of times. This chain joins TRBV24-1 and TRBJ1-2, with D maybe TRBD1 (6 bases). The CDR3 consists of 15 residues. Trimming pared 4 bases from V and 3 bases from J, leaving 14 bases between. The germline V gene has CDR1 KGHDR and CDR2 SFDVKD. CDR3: CATSDPKQGHYGYTF. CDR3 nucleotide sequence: TGTGCCACCAGTGACCCTAAACAGGGTCACTATGGCTACACCTTC.

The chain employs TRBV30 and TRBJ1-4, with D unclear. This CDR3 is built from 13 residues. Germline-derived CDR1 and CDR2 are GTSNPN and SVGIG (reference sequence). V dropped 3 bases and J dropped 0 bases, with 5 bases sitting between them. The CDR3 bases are TGTGCCTGGAGAAGGGCAACTAATGAAAAACTGTTTTTT. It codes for CAWRRATNEKLFF.

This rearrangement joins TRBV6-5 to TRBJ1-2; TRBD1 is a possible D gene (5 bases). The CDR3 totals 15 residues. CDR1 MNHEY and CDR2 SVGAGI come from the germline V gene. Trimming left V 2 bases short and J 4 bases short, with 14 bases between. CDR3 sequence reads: CASSYGAPIRYGYTF. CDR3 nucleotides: TGTGCCAGCAGTTACGGGGCTCCTATCCGCTATGGCTACACCTTC.

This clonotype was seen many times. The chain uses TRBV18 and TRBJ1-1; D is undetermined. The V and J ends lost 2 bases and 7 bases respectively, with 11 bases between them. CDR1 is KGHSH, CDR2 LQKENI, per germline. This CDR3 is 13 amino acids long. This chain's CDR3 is CASSPGPALEAFF. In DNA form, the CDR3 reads TGTGCCAGCTCACCAGGGCCCGCACTTGAAGCTTTCTTT.

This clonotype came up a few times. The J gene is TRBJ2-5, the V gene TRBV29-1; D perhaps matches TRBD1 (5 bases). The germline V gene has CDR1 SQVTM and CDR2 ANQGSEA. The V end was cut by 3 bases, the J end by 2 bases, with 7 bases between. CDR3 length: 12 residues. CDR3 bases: TGCAGCGTTGACAGGGCTCAAGAGACCCAGTACTTC. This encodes CSVDRAQETQYF.

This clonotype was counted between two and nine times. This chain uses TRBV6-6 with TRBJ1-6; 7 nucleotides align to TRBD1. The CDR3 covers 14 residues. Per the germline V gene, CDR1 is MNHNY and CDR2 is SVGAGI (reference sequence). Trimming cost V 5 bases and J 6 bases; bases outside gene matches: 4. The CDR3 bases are TGTGCCAGCAGTACCAGGGGGAGTAATTCACCCCTCCACTTT. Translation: CASSTRGSNSPLHF.

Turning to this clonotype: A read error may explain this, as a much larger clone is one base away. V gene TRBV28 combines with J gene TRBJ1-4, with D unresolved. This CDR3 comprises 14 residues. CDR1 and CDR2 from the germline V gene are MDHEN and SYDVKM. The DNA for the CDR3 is TGTGCCAGCAGTTCACTCCCGGCTAATGAAAAAATGTTTTTT. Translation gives CASSSLPANEKMFF.

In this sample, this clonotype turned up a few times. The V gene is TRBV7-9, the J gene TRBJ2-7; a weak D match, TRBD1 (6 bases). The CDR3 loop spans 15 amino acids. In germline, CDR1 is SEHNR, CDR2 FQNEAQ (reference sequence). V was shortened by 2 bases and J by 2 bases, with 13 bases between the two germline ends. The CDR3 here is CASSLTGQPTYEQYF. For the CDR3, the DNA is TGTGCCAGCAGCTTAACCGGACAGCCGACCTACGAGCAGTACTTC.

This chain's CDR3 is CSARGGLGSYEQYF. CDR3 DNA sequence: TGCAGTGCTAGAGGAGGACTAGGCTCCTACGAGCAGTACTTC. This chain connects TRBV20-1 to TRBJ2-7, with 7 bases matching TRBD2. Per the germline V gene, CDR1 is DFQATT and CDR2 is SNEGSKA (reference sequence). After removal of 1 base from V and 0 bases from J, the junction contained 3 bases not matched to a gene. CDR3 length: 14 residues.

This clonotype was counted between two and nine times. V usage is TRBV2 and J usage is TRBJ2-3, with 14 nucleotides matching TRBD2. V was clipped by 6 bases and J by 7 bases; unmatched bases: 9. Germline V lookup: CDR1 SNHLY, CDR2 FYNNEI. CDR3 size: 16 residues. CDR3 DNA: TGTGCCAGCAGGGATGGAGGGACTAGCGGGAGCTATACGCAGTATTTT. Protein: CASRDGGTSGSYTQYF.

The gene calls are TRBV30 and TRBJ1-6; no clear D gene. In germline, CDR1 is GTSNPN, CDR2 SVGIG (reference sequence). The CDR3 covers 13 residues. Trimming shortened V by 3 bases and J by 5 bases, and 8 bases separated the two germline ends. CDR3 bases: TGTGCCTGGAGAGAACAGAATAATTCACCCCTCCACTTT. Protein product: CAWREQNNSPLHF.

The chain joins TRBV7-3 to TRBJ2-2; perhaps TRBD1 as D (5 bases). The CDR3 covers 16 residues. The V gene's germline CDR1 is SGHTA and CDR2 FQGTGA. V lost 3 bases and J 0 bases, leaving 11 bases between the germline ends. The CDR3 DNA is TGTGCCAGCAGCTTGGGTGGGGCAGCGAACACCGGGGAGCTGTTTTTT. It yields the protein CASSLGGAANTGELFF.

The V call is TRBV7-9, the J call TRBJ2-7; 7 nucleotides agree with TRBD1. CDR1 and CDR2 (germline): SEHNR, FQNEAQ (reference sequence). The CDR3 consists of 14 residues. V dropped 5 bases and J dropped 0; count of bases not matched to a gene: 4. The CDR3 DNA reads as TGTGCCAGCAGCCCGGGACAGCTCTCCTACGAGCAGTACTTC. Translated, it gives CASSPGQLSYEQYF.

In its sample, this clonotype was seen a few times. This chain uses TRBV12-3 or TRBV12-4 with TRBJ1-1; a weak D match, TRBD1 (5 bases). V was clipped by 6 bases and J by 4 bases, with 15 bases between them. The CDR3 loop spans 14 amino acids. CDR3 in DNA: TGTGCCAGCAGCCCCAGCAGGGAGGTCACTGAAGCTTTCTTT. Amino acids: CASSPSREVTEAFF.

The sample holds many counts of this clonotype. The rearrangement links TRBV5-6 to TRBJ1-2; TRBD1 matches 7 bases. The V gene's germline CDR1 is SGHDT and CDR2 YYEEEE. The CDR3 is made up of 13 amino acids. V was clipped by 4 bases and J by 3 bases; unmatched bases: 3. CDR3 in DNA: TGTGCCAGCAGCCCCGGACAGGACTATGGCTACACCTTC. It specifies CASSPGQDYGYTF.